The clone carrying this TCR beta chain was seen at least ten times. The antigen remains unidentified. Using RNA transcripts as the source, TCR beta CDR3 regions were amplified. Primed by the HTBI set, a first-round RT-PCR was run on the TCR CDR3. A single record per CDR3 protein comes from TCRdb applying MiXCR to the multiplex PCR reads. The table has about 510,000 distinct CDR3 sequences, around 15% seen once. This sample was taken from a study of T cells in Graves' hyperthyroidism and ophthalmopathy. Overall study findings and caveats: Among thyroid clonotypes expanded above 0.001, most also appeared in blood.

The TCR comes from a middle-aged woman with Graves' hyperthyroidism. Sequencing was performed on blood.

The CDR3 is CASRTGTGSREQYF. CDR3 sequence (DNA): TGTGCCAGCAGGACCGGGACAGGGTCCCGCGAGCAGTACTTC. The chain couples TRBV28 to TRBJ2-7, with 9 bases matching TRBD1. V shed 6 bases and J 6 bases; nucleotides not matched to a gene: 9. The CDR3 is 14 amino acids. From germline, CDR1 is MDHEN and CDR2 SYDVKM.